This T cell receptor beta chain appears in the sequencing data of a study of neurological immune-mediated disorders. The length of the CDR3 is 16 residues. Germline lookup yields CDR1 SGHTA and CDR2 FQGNSA. Comments on this clonotype: The junction differs from germline at one of its ends, possibly a read error.

TCRdb itself ran the 5' RACE reads through MiXCR, one entry per CDR3 protein. The data hold approximately 48,000 distinct CDR3 sequences, with over 15% observed a single time. Sequenced sample: PBMCs. J is TRBJ2-7 and V is TRBV7-2; 13 bases align to TRBD2. The sequence came from a man aged 55 to 70 in good health. The CDR3 loop is CASSPGTSGISYDQYF. In DNA, the CDR3 is TGTGCCAGCAGCCCCGGGACTAGCGGGATCTCCTACGATCAGTACTTC.